One and the same sample provided the 22 T cell receptor beta chains below, sequenced in a study of T cell repertoires in cytomegalovirus infection. MiXCR, run by TCRdb on the reads, gives a single entry per CDR3 protein. The data hold approximately 500,000 distinct CDR3 sequences, with about a quarter observed a single time. The sample was PBMCs. The receptors were sampled from a human donor in good health (CMV status not recorded). Some clones in this sample may be carry-over from other donors' samples.

This clonotype came up a few times. CDR3 sequence (DNA): TGTGCCAGCAGTGACAGACAGGGTGGGGACGAGCAGTACGTC. This encodes CASSDRQGGDEQYV. V gene TRBV12-3 or TRBV12-4 combines with J gene TRBJ2-7; 7 bases agree with TRBD1. V dropped 5 bases and J dropped 5; count of bases not matched to a gene: 9. The CDR3 runs 14 residues.

The chain carries TRBV20-1 and TRBJ1-5; D gene ambiguous. Germline-derived CDR1 and CDR2 are DFQATT and SNEGSKA (reference sequence). The germline V and J ends were trimmed by 0 bases and 4 bases, with 10 bases remaining between them. The CDR3 extends over 14 amino acids. This chain's CDR3 is CSARDFGQNQPQHF. In nucleotides, the CDR3 is TGCAGTGCTAGAGATTTCGGGCAGAATCAGCCCCAGCATTTT.

The chain carries TRBV7-4 and TRBJ1-4, with 9 bases fitting TRBD1. The germline CDR1 and CDR2 sequences are SGHVT and SQSDAQ. The CDR3 is made up of 15 amino acids. V shed 4 bases and J 7 bases; nucleotides not matched to a gene: 7. CDR3 sequence: CASSYPGQGCEKLFF. The CDR3 nucleotides read TGTGCCAGCAGCTATCCGGGACAGGGTTGTGAAAAACTGTTTTTT. Full variable domain (remainder filled in from reference TRBV7-4 and TRBJ1-4): GAGVSQSPRYKVAKRGRDVALRCDSISGHVTLYWYRQTLGQGSEVLTYSQSDAQRDKSGRPSGRFSAERPERSVSTLKIQRTEQGDSAVYLCASSYPGQGCEKLFFGSGTQLSVL.

The genes are TRBV27 and TRBJ2-1; TRBD1 matches 9 bases. This CDR3 is 14 amino acids long. Trimming took 6 bases from V and 8 from J; bases not matched to a gene: 8. Germline CDR1 MNHEY, CDR2 SMNVEV (reference sequence). CDR3 region: CASRPGQGMDEQFF. CDR3 bases: TGTGCCAGCAGGCCGGGACAGGGTATGGATGAGCAGTTCTTC.

This clonotype was observed a few times. The chain has TRBV11-3 and TRBJ2-1; D gene uncertain. The CDR3 runs 15 residues. Per the germline V gene, CDR1 is SGHNT and CDR2 is YENEEA. Trimming took off 1 base at V and 0 bases at J, with 7 bases between the two ends. In nucleotides, the CDR3 is TGTGCCAGCAGCTTAGCTTGGAGCTCCTACAATGAGCAGTTCTTC. It codes for CASSLAWSSYNEQFF.

The chain combines TRBV20-1 with TRBJ2-7, with 12 bases identical to TRBD1. The CDR3 sequence is 13 residues long. V was clipped by 7 bases and J by 5 bases; unmatched bases: 6. Germline CDR1 is DFQATT and CDR2 is SNEGSKA (reference sequence). As DNA, the CDR3 is TGCAGTGGGGGGACAGGGGGCTTAAACGAGCAGTACTTC. Its protein is CSGGTGGLNEQYF.

The V call is TRBV24-1, the J call TRBJ1-4; 7 bases are a match to TRBD1. This CDR3 is 13 amino acids long. The germline V gene has CDR1 KGHDR and CDR2 SFDVKD. The V gene end was trimmed by 2 bases and the J gene end by 11 bases; junction bases not matched to a gene: 4. For the CDR3, the DNA is TGTGCCACCAGTGATTCTCAGGGGGTGAAACTGTTTTTT. Protein product: CATSDSQGVKLFF.

The J gene is TRBJ2-2, the V gene TRBV12-3 or TRBV12-4; TRBD1 or TRBD2 may be the D gene (5 bases each). This CDR3 has 16 residues. The V end was cut by 5 bases, the J end by 4 bases, with 17 bases between. Here the CDR3 reads CASSPPGWGITGELFF. CDR3 nucleotide sequence: TGTGCCAGCAGTCCCCCGGGTTGGGGGATCACCGGGGAGCTGTTTTTT.

In its sample, this clonotype was seen a few times. The DNA of the CDR3 is TGCGCCAGCAGCCCAGAGTCGAGACAAACCTACAATGAGCAGTTCTTC. This sequence encodes CASSPESRQTYNEQFF. The chain has TRBV4-3 and TRBJ2-1, with no clear D. The CDR3 is 16 amino acids. V shed 4 bases and J shed 2 bases, with 15 bases lying between them. CDR1 and CDR2 (germline): LGHNA, YSLEER.

This clonotype has ten or more counts. The V call is TRBV7-2, the J call TRBJ1-2; 9 nucleotides line up with TRBD1. Unmatched junction bases numbered 9, after V lost 6 bases and J lost 7 bases. The CDR3 sequence is 14 residues long. The germline V gene encodes CDR1 SGHTA and CDR2 FQGNSA. The CDR3 is CASSSGTGSSGYTF. The CDR3 DNA reads TGTGCCAGCAGTTCCGGGACAGGGTCCTCTGGCTACACCTTC.

The V gene is TRBV7-9, the J gene TRBJ1-1; 7 bases are a match to TRBD1. CDR1 and CDR2 from the germline V gene are SEHNR and FQNEAQ (reference sequence). The CDR3 extends over 16 amino acids. With V trimmed by 5 bases and J by 4 bases, 13 bases remained unmatched. CDR3 amino acids: CASSPPQGVGGTEAFF. CDR3 nucleotide sequence: TGTGCCAGCAGCCCCCCTCAGGGGGTGGGGGGCACTGAAGCTTTCTTT.

Many counts were recorded for this clonotype. This chain links TRBV7-6 with TRBJ2-1; possibly TRBD1 for D (6 bases). The CDR3 totals 14 residues. Trimming removed 7 bases at V and 6 bases at J, with 16 bases between. Germline V gene sequence: CDR1 SGHVS, CDR2 FNYEAQ. For the CDR3, the DNA is TGTGCCAGCACCCCACAATTGGGGGCCAATGAGCAGTTCTTC. It translates to CASTPQLGANEQFF.

This clonotype has a handful of counts. The chain uses TRBV6-4 and TRBJ2-3, with 8 positions matching TRBD2. After removal of 2 bases from V and 2 bases from J, the junction contained 0 bases not matched to a gene. Germline CDR1 and CDR2: MRHNA and SNTAGT. CDR3 length: 14 residues. This CDR3 reads CASSDGLATDTQYF. The CDR3 region has the DNA TGTGCCAGCAGTGACGGACTAGCCACAGATACGCAGTATTTT.

This clonotype was seen ten or more times. This chain joins TRBV7-8 and TRBJ2-1; maybe TRBD1 (5 bases). CDR1 SGHVS and CDR2 FQNEAQ come from the germline V gene. This CDR3 contains 15 residues. Deletions cut 5 bases from V and 0 bases from J, with 11 bases between. CDR3 sequence reads: CASSLRQSSYNEQFF. The CDR3 bases are TGTGCCAGCAGCCTCCGACAGAGCTCCTACAATGAGCAGTTCTTC.

The chain is built from TRBV7-9 and TRBJ2-7; 9 bases are shared with TRBD2. This CDR3 is 16 amino acids long. Germline V gene data show CDR1 as SEHNR and CDR2 as FQNEAQ (reference sequence). V lost 5 bases and J lost 4; bases outside the gene matches: 12. CDR3 sequence reads: CASSKASGGGVYEQYF. The CDR3 nucleotides are TGTGCCAGCAGCAAAGCTAGCGGCGGGGGGGTTTACGAGCAGTACTTC.

This clonotype was counted a few times. The chain recombines TRBV6-8 with TRBJ2-2, with unresolved D. This CDR3 spans 16 amino acids. V lost 0 bases and J lost 2, with 10 bases in between. CDR1 is MNHGY, CDR2 SAAAGT, per germline. The CDR3 loop reads CASSYSWSGNTGELFF. Written as DNA, the CDR3 is TGTGCCAGCAGTTACTCCTGGTCGGGTAACACCGGGGAGCTGTTTTTT.

The chain couples TRBV29-1 to TRBJ2-1, with 10 bases fitting TRBD2. The V and J ends lost 2 bases and 2 bases, in that order; junction bases with no gene match: 6. CDR3 length: 16 amino acids. Germline V lookup: CDR1 SQVTM, CDR2 ANQGSEA. DNA for the CDR3: TGCAGCGTTGAAACTGCTAGCGGGAGCCCCTACAATGAGCAGTTCTTC. It is translated as CSVETASGSPYNEQFF.

The chain has TRBV7-2 and TRBJ2-7; weak D call: TRBD2 (6 bases). V was trimmed by 2 bases and J by 6 bases, leaving 20 bases between them. Germline V CDR1 and CDR2: SGHTA, FQGNSA. This CDR3 contains 16 residues. The CDR3 DNA reads TGTGCCAGCAGCTTAAGGTGGGCTAGCGCGCGAAGCGAGCAGTACTTC. Amino acids: CASSLRWASARSEQYF.

The chain has TRBV9 and TRBJ1-1; D may be TRBD1 (6 bases). Germline V gives CDR1 SGDLS, CDR2 YYNGEE. The CDR3 consists of 14 residues. Trimming stripped 4 bases from V and 5 bases from J, with 15 bases between. The CDR3 coding sequence is TGTGCCAGCAGCCCTAGGACAGCGCGGACTGAAGCTTTCTTT. Its translation: CASSPRTARTEAFF.

This clonotype has ten or more counts. V gene TRBV7-2 combines with J gene TRBJ2-5; D gene unclear. The CDR3 covers 11 residues. Germline V gives CDR1 SGHTA, CDR2 FQGNSA. V lost 5 bases and J 4 bases, leaving 5 bases between the germline ends. The CDR3: CASSRSETQYF. Here the CDR3 DNA reads TGTGCCAGCAGCAGATCAGAGACCCAGTACTTC.

This clonotype was detected ten times or more. V is TRBV6-1 and J is TRBJ2-7; D remains unclear. Per germline, CDR1 MNHNS and CDR2 SASEGT. This CDR3 is built from 11 residues. Trimming stripped 3 bases from V and 2 bases from J, with 2 bases between. The CDR3 nucleotides read TGTGCCAGCAGTGAGACCTACGAGCAGTACTTC. It specifies CASSETYEQYF.

This clonotype was counted only a few times. CDR3 nucleotide sequence: TGTGCCAGCAGTTACTCGATTGGGAGCAGTATGAACACTGAAGCTTTCTTT. This sequence encodes CASSYSIGSSMNTEAFF. The chain joins TRBV6-5 to TRBJ1-1; D not resolved. Trimming stripped 0 bases from V and 0 bases from J, with 14 bases between. The CDR3 is 17 residues long. Germline CDR1 and CDR2: MNHEY and SVGAGI.